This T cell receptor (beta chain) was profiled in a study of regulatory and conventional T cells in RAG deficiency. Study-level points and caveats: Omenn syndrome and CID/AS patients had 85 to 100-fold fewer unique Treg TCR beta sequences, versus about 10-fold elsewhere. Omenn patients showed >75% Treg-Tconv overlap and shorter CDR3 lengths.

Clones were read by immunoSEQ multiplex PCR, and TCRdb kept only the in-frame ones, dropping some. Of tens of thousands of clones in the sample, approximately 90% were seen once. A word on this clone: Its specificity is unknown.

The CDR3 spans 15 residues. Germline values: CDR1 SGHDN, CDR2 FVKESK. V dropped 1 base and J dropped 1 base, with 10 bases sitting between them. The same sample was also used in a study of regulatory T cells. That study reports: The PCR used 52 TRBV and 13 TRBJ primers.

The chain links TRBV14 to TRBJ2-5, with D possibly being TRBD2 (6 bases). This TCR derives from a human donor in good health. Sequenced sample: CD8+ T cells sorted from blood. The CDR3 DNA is TGTGCCAGCAGCCAAGCGCGCGGGACCCAAGAGACCCAGTACTTC. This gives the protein CASSQARGTQETQYF.